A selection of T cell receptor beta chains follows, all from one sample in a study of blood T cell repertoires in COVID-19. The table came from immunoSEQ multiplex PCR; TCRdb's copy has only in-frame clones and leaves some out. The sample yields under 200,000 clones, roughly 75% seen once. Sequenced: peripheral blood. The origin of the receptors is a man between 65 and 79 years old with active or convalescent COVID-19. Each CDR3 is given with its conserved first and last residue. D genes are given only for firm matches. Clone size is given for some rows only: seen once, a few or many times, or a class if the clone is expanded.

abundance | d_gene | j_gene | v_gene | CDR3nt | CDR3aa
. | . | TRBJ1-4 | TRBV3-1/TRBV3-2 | TGTGCCAGCAGCCAAGATCGAGGGACAACAACTAATGAAAAACTGTTTTTT | CASSQDRGTTTNEKLFF
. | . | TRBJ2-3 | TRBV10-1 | TGCGCCAGCAGTGAGTCGTTAGTGAGCACAGATACGCAGTATTTT | CASSESLVSTDTQYF
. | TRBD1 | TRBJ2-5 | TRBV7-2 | TGTGCCAGCAGCGTCGGACAGGACCAAGAGACCCAGTACTTC | CASSVGQDQETQYF
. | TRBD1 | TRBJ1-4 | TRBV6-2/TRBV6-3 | TGTGCCAGCAGTCGCCCGACAGGGTCAAAACTGTTTTTT | CASSRPTGSKLFF
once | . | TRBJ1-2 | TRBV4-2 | TGTGCCAGCAGCCAAGCGGGACTGGGGGGCTACACCTTC | CASSQAGLGGYTF
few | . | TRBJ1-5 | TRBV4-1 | TGCGCCAGCAGCCAAGAACGAGATCAGCCCCAGCATTTT | CASSQERDQPQHF
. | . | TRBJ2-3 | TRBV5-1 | TGCGCCAGCAGCTTGGGGACTACCGAGGCAGATACGCAGTATTTT | CASSLGTTEADTQYF
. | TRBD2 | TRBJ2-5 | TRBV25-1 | TGTGCCAGCAGTGAATGGGGCGGGGGGGAAGAGACCCAGTACTTC | CASSEWGGGEETQYF
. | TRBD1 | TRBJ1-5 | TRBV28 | TGTGCCAGCAGTTTCCCCACAGGGGGCGCAGAGCCCCAGCATTTT | CASSFPTGGAEPQHF
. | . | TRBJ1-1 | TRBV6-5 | TGTGCCAGCAGTTTACAGAATATGAACACTGAAGCTTTCTTT | CASSLQNMNTEAFF
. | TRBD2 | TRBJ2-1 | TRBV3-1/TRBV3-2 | TGTGCCAGCAGCCAAGATAAACTAGCGGGGGGGTTGTCCTACAATGAGCAGTTCTTC | CASSQDKLAGGLSYNEQFF
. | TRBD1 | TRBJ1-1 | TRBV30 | TGTGCCTGGAGTCCGGGACAGATGAACACTGAAGCTTTCTTT | CAWSPGQMNTEAFF
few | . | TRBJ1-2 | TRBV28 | TGTGCCAGTTCAACGGGGGACTATGGCTACACCTTC | CASSTGDYGYTF
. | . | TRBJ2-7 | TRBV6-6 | TGTGCCAGCAGTTCCAGCTCCTACGAGCAGTACTTC | CASSSSSYEQYF
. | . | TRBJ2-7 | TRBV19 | TGTGCCAGTAGTCCCCGCGGGGCCCACTCCTACGAGCAGTACTTC | CASSPRGAHSYEQYF
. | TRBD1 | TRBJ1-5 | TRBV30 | TGTGCCTGGAGTTGGACAGGCGGTCAGCCCCAGCATTTT | CAWSWTGGQPQHF
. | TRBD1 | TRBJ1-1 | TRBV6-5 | TGTGCCAGCAGTTACTCATGGGGACAGCCGAACACTGAAGCTTTCTTT | CASSYSWGQPNTEAFF
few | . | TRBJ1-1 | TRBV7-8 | TGTGCCAGCAGCCAGTCGGGGGGGCAGTACACTGAAGCTTTCTTT | CASSQSGGQYTEAFF
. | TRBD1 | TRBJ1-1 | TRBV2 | TGTGCCAGCAGCGGAGACAGGGGGCAGAGCACTGAAGCTTTCTTT | CASSGDRGQSTEAFF
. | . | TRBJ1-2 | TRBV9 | TGTGCCAGCAGCGTAGCAGAGGGTCTCTATGGCTACACCTTC | CASSVAEGLYGYTF
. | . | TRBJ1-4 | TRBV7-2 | TGTGCCAGCAGCTACACAGGATCGGGTAATGAAAAACTGTTTTTT | CASSYTGSGNEKLFF
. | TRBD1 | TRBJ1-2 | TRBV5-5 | TGTGCCAGCAGCTTGGGACAGGGGCCAAAGAGTGGCTACACCTTC | CASSLGQGPKSGYTF
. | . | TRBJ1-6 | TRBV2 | TGTGCCAGCAGTGACCTACAGGGAAATTCACCCCTCCACTTT | CASSDLQGNSPLHF
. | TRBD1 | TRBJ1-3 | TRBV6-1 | TGTGCCAGCAGTGATGTAATGCCAGGGGGCGGAATATCTGGAAACACCATATATTTT | CASSDVMPGGGISGNTIYF
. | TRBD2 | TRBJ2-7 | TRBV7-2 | TGTGCCAGCAGCCCCGGGACTAGCGGGAATAAGCAGTACTTC | CASSPGTSGNKQYF
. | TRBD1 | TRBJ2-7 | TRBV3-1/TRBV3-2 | TGTGCCAGCAGCCAAGATCCCCAGGGGGCGGCCTACGAGCAGTACTTC | CASSQDPQGAAYEQYF
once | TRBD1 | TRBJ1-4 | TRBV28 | TGTGCCAGCAGTGGGGACAGGGGGCCAACTAATGAAAAACTGTTTTTT | CASSGDRGPTNEKLFF
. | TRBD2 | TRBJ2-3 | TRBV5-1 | TGCGCCAGCAGCCGTAGCGGGGGCAGCACAGATACGCAGTATTTT | CASSRSGGSTDTQYF
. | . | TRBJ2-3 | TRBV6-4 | TGTGCCAGCAGCGAAAATCGACAGCCAGATACGCAGTATTTT | CASSENRQPDTQYF
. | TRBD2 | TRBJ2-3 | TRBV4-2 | TGTGCCAGCAGCCAAGAAACAGCGGGGGGGCCATATACGCAGTATTTT | CASSQETAGGPYTQYF
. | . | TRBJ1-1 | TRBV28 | TGTGCCAGCACCCCGGCAGGGGACACTGAAGCTTTCTTT | CASTPAGDTEAFF
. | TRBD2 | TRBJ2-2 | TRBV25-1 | TGTGCGAGCAAGCCCAGCGGGAGGCCGGGCACCGGGGAGCTGTTTTTT | CASKPSGRPGTGELFF
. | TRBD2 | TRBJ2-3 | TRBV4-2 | TGTGCCAGCAGCCTTGCGGGGGGGAGCACAGATACGCAGTATTTT | CASSLAGGSTDTQYF
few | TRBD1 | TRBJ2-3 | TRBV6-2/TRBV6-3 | TGTGCCAGCAGTCTAGGGGGCGCAGATACGCAGTATTTT | CASSLGGADTQYF
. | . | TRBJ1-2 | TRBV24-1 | TGTGCCACCAGTGATAAACCGGGATCCCGAGAAGGCTACACCTTC | CATSDKPGSREGYTF
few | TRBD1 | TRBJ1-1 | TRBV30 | TGTGCCTGGAGTGTACAGGGGCCGAGTTTCTTT | CAWSVQGPSFF
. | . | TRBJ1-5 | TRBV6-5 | TGTGCCAGCAGTTCGGACAGTTATCAGCCCCAGCATTTT | CASSSDSYQPQHF
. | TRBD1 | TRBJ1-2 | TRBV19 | TGTGCCAGTAGTGCGGCAGACAGGGAAGGCTATGGCTACACCTTC | CASSAADREGYGYTF
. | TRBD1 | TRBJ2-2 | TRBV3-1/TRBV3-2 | TGTGCCAGCAGCCCGGGACAGGGGTTTGACACCGGGGAGCTGTTTTTT | CASSPGQGFDTGELFF
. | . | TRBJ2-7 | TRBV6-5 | TGTGCCAGCAGTTACTCGGCTAGCCGGAACAACTACGAGCAGTACTTC | CASSYSASRNNYEQYF
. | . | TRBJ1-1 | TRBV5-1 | TGCGCCAGCAGCTTCTTAACTGGCGGTTTGGTCACTGAAGCTTTCTTT | CASSFLTGGLVTEAFF
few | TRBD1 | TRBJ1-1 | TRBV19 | TGTGCCAGACACCGGGACAGGTATTACACTGAAGCTTTCTTT | CARHRDRYYTEAFF
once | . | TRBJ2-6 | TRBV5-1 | TGCGCCAGCAGCATACCAGGGTCTGGGGCCAACGTCCTGACTTTC | CASSIPGSGANVLTF
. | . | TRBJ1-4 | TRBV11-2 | TGTGCCAGCAGCTCACAGGGTTGGGGTGAAAAACTGTTTTTT | CASSSQGWGEKLFF
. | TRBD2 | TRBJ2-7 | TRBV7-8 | TGTGCCAGCAGCGCGAGGTCCGGGACTAGCATCTACGAGCAGTACTTC | CASSARSGTSIYEQYF
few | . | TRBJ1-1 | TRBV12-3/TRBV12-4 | TGTGCCAGCAGTTTAATGCTCGGGGGGGAAGCTTTCTTT | CASSLMLGGEAFF
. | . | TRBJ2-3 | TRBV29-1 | TGCAGCGTTGCAAATGTCGGACCGGGGACGCAGTATTTT | CSVANVGPGTQYF
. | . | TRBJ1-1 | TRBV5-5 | TGTGCCAGCAGCTTGATCCGTCCGACTGAAGCTTTCTTT | CASSLIRPTEAFF
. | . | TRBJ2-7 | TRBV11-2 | TGTGCCAGCAGCTTAGAGGGGGCAGGGTTGGTCCGCGAGCAGTACTTC | CASSLEGAGLVREQYF
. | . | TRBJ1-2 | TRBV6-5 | TGTGCCAGCCGGGGGAACGGAGAAGGCTATGGCTACACCTTC | CASRGNGEGYGYTF
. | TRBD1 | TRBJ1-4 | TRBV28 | TGTGCCAGCAGTCCGGGGGACAGGACGAATGAAAAACTGTTTTTT | CASSPGDRTNEKLFF
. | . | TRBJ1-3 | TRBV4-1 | TGCGCCAGCAGCCAAGAGGACAGTCGCTCTGGAAACACCATATATTTT | CASSQEDSRSGNTIYF
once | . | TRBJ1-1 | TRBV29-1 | TGCAGCGTCCTCGACAGGTCGAACACTGAAGCTTTCTTT | CSVLDRSNTEAFF